Following are 6 T cell receptor beta chains from one sample sequenced in a study of control samples from healthy donors and cancer patients. TCRdb's table, derived via immunoSEQ multiplex PCR, lists solely in-frame clones and lacks some. The sample shows tens of thousands of clones, 70% of them seen only once. Sample: formalin-fixed, paraffin-embedded tissue. The receptors here all came from a male donor with melanoma.

There are a few counts of this clone. Other DNA sequences in this sample translate to the same CDR3. V is TRBV7-8 and J is TRBJ2-1; no clear D gene. Germline V gene lookup returns CDR1 SGHVS and CDR2 FQNEAQ. Trimming shortened V by 2 bases and J by 8 bases, and 19 bases separated the two germline ends. CDR3 length equals 16 residues. CDR3 in amino acids: CASSLNPMDLRDEQFF. The CDR3 DNA reads TGTGCCAGCAGCTTAAACCCCATGGACCTAAGGGATGAGCAGTTCTTC. Full variable domain (remainder filled in from reference TRBV7-8 and TRBJ2-1): GAGVSQSPRYKVAKRGQDVALRCDPISGHVSLFWYQQALGQGPEFLTYFQNEAQLDKSGLPSDRFFAERPEGSVSTLKIQRTQQEDSAVYLCASSLNPMDLRDEQFFGPGTRLTVL.

A single count supports this clone. The genes are TRBV11-2 and TRBJ1-3, with D unresolved. The CDR3 length is 17 residues. Germline CDR1 is SGHAT and CDR2 is FQNNGV. V lost 2 bases and J 0 bases, leaving 14 bases between the germline ends. CDR3 residues: CASSLRERRRSGNTIYF. CDR3 nucleotide sequence: TGTGCCAGCAGCTTAAGAGAACGCCGGCGCTCTGGAAACACCATATATTTT.

This clone occurred many times. This rearrangement joins TRBV7-8 to TRBJ1-1; D gene ambiguous. Germline V lookup: CDR1 SGHVS, CDR2 FQNEAQ. V lost 1 base, J lost 0 bases, and 6 bases lay in between. CDR3 length: 14 amino acids. The CDR3 DNA reads TGTGCCAGCAGCTTAGAACAGATGAACACTGAAGCTTTCTTT. Translated, it gives CASSLEQMNTEAFF. The full variable domain, rest sourced from reference TRBV7-8 and TRBJ1-1, is GAGVSQSPRYKVAKRGQDVALRCDPISGHVSLFWYQQALGQGPEFLTYFQNEAQLDKSGLPSDRFFAERPEGSVSTLKIQRTQQEDSAVYLCASSLEQMNTEAFFGQGTRLTVV.

This chain links TRBV6-6 with TRBJ2-5; D call uncertain. Trimming stripped 0 bases from V and 4 bases from J, with 6 bases between. CDR3 length: 13 amino acids. Germline V gene lookup returns CDR1 MNHNY and CDR2 SVGAGI (reference sequence). The CDR3 sequence: CASSYSQRETQYF. CDR3 nucleotides: TGTGCCAGCAGTTACTCTCAGAGAGAGACCCAGTACTTC.

This clone has only a few counts. The chain couples TRBV5-6 to TRBJ1-1; 7 bases align to TRBD1. This CDR3 spans 12 amino acids. CDR1 and CDR2 from the germline V gene are SGHDT and YYEEEE. V trimming: 2 bases; J trimming: 8 bases; junction bases outside the gene matches: 3. The CDR3 here is CASSFVTGEAFF. CDR3 nucleotides: TGTGCCAGCAGCTTCGTGACAGGGGAAGCTTTCTTT.

The chain carries TRBV27 and TRBJ2-3, with D possibly being TRBD1 or TRBD2 (6 bases each). The CDR3 spans 15 residues. V dropped 8 bases and J dropped 2 bases, with 17 bases sitting between them. Germline lookup yields CDR1 MNHEY and CDR2 SMNVEV (reference sequence). The CDR3 DNA reads as TGTGCCAGCCGGCGACTGGGGGGCACCACAGATACGCAGTATTTT. It specifies CASRRLGGTTDTQYF.